This T cell receptor (beta chain) was retrieved from a study of T cell repertoires in cytomegalovirus infection. Looking at the study overall: In public TCR beta signatures, there were indications of both CMV infection and matching HLA type. Overall study findings and caveats: The response measured ex vivo was dominated by TCR beta clonotypes (HLA-C-restricted and CMV-specific).

The J segment lost 6 bases and the V segment lost 2 bases, leaving 12 bases of the junction unmatched. This CDR3 has 17 residues. The germline gives CDR1 SGDLS, CDR2 YYNGEE. This clonotype was observed a few times. Its antigen is not identified. TCRdb used MiXCR to reprocess the reads, holding one entry per CDR3 protein. The sample carries roughly 230,000 distinct CDR3 sequences, approximately 7% recorded once. This receptor was taken from a human donor in good health (CMV status not recorded). Some clones in this sample may be carry-over from other donors' samples. Sequencing was carried out using PBMCs. The chain combines TRBV9 with TRBJ2-3; 10 bases align to TRBD2. The CDR3 spells CASSVKRGGDLVDTQYF. The CDR3 coding sequence is TGTGCCAGCAGCGTTAAGCGGGGGGGCGATTTGGTGGATACGCAGTATTTT.